Sequencing of this T cell receptor (beta chain) was carried out in a study of identical twins' blood T cells. From the 5' RACE reads, TCRdb called clonotypes with MiXCR, one entry per CDR3 protein. The profile shows about 330 distinct CDR3 sequences, over 60% of them singletons. This clonotype has just a few counts. The V gene's germline CDR1 is GTSNPN and CDR2 SVGIG (reference sequence). The V gene lost 7 bases and the J gene lost 0 bases, with 10 bases spanning the gap. The CDR3 spans 13 residues. The donors were healthy female monozygous twins, three pairs in total. The sample was PBMCs. The V call is TRBV30, the J call TRBJ1-3, with D possibly being TRBD1 (6 bases). The TCR was taken from a woman aged 18 to 49 in good health. CDR3 amino acids: CASDRSSGNTIYF. In DNA form, the CDR3 reads TGTGCCTCAGACAGGAGCTCTGGAAACACCATATATTTT.